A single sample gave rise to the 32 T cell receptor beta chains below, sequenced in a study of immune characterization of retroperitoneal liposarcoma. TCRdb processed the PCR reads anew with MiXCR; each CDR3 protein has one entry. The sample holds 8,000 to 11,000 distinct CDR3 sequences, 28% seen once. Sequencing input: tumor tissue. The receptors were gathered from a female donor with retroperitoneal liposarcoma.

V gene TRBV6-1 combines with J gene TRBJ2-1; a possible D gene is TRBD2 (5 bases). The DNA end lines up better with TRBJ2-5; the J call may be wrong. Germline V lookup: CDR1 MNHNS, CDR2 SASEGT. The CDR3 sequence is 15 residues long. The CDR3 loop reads CASSPRDPVGETQYF. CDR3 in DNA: TGTGCCAGCAGCCCCCGGGATCCGGTGGGGGAGACCCAGTACTTC.

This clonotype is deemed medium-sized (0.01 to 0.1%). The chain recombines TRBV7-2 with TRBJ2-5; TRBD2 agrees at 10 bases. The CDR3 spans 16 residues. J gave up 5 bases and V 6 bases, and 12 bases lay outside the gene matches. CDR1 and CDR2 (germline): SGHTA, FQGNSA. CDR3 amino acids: CASSFGLAAGGETQYF. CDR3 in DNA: TGTGCCAGCAGTTTCGGACTAGCGGCGGGCGGCGAGACCCAGTACTTC.

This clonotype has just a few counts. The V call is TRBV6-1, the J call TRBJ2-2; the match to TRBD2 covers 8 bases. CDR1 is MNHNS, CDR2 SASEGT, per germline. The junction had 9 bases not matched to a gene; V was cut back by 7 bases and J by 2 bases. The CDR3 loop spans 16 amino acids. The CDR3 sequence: CASKARRGVNTGELFF. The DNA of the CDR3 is TGTGCCAGCAAGGCGCGGCGGGGGGTAAACACCGGGGAGCTGTTTTTT.

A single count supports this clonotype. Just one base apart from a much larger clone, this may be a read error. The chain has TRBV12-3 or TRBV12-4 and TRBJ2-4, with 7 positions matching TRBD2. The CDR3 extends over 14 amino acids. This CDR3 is CVTRLAGFNNEQYF. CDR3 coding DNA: TGTGTCACCCGATTAGCGGGCTTTAACAATGAGCAGTACTTC.

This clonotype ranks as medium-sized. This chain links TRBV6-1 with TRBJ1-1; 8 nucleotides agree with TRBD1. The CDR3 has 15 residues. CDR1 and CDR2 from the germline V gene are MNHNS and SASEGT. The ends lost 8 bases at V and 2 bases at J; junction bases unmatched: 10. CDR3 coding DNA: TGTGCCAGCTCTTACAGGGGGTATTTAAACACTGAAGCTTTCTTT. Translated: CASSYRGYLNTEAFF.

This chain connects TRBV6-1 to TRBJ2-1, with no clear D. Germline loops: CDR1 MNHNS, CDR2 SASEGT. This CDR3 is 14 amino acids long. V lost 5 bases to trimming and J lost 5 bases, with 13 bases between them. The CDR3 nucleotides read TGTGCCAGCAGTAGGTCAGGACGCAACAATGAGCAGTTCTTC. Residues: CASSRSGRNNEQFF.

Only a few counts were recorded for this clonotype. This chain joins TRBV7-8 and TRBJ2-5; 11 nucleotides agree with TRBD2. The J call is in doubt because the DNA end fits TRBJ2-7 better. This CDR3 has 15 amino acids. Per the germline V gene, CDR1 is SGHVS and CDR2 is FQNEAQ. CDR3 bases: TGTGCCAGCAGCGCAGGGACTAGCGGAACCTACGAGCAGTACTTC. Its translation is CASSAGTSGTYEQYF.

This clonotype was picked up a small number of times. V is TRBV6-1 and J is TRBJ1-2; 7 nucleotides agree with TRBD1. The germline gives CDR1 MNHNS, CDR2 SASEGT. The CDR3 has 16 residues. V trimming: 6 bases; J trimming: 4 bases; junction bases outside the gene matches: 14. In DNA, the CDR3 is TGTGCCAGCAGCCGCCGGGACAGCCTCCGCATCTATGGCTACACCTTC. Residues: CASSRRDSLRIYGYTF.

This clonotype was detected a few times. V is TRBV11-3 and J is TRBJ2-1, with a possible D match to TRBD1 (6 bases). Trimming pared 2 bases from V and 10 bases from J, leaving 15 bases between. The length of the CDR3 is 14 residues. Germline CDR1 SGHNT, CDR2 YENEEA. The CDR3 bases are TGTGCCAGCAGCTTACCCACAGGGCGCACCGAGCAGTTCTTC. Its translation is CASSLPTGRTEQFF.

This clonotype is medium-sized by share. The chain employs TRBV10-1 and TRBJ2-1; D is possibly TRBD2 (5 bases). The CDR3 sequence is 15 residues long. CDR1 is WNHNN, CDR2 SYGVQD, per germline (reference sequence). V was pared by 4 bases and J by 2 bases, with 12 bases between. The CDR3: CASSASEGPYNEQFF. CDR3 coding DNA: TGCGCCAGCAGTGCCTCAGAGGGCCCCTACAATGAGCAGTTCTTC.

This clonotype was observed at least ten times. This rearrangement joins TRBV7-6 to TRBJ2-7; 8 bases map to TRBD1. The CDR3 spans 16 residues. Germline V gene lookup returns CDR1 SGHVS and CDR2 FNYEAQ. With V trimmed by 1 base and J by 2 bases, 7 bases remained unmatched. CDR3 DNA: TGTGCCAGCAGCTTAGTTTCCGGACAGGGTCCCTACGAGCAGTACTTC. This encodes CASSLVSGQGPYEQYF.

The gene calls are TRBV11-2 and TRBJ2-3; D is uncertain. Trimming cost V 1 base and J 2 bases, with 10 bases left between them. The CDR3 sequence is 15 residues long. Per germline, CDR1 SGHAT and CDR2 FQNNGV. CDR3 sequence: CASSLANRATDTQYF. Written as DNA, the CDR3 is TGTGCCAGCAGCTTAGCTAATAGAGCCACAGATACGCAGTATTTT.

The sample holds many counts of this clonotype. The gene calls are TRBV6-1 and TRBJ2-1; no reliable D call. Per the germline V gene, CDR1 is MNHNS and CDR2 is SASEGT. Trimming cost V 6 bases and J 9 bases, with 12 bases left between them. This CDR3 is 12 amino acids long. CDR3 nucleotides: TGTGCCAGCAGCGACCTCCAGGCTGAGCAGTTCTTC. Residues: CASSDLQAEQFF.

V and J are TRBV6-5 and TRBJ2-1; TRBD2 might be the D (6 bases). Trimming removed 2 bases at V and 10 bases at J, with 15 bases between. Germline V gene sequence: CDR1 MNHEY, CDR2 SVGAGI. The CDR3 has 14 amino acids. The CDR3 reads CASSYDAGFGEQFF. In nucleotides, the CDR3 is TGTGCCAGCAGTTACGACGCGGGGTTCGGGGAGCAGTTCTTC.

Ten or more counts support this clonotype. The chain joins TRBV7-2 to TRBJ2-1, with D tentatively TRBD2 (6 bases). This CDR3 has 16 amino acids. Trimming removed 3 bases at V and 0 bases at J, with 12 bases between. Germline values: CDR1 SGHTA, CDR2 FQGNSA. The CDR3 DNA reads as TGTGCCAGCAGCTTGGAGGGCCTGAGCTCCTACAATGAGCAGTTCTTC. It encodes CASSLEGLSSYNEQFF.

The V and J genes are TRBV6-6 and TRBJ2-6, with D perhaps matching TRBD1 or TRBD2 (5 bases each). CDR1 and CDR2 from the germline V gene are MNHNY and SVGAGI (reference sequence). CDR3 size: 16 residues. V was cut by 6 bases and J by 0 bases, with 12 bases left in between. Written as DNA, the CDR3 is TGTGCCAGCAGGCGTTGGGGACCCTCTGGGGCCAACGTCCTGACTTTC. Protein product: CASRRWGPSGANVLTF.

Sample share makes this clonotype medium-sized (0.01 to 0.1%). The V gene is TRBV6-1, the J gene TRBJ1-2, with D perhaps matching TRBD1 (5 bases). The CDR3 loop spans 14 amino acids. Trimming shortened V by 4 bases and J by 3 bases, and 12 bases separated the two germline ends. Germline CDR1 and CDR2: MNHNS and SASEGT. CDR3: CASSAGTFDYGYTF. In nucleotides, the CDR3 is TGTGCCAGCAGTGCCGGGACTTTCGACTATGGCTACACCTTC.

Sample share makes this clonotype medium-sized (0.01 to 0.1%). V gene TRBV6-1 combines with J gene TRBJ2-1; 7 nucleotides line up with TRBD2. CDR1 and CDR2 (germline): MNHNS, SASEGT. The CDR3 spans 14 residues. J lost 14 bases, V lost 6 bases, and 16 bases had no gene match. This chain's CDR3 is CASRNPGLHNEEFF. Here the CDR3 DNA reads TGTGCCAGCAGAAACCCGGGACTACACAACGAAGAGTTCTTC.

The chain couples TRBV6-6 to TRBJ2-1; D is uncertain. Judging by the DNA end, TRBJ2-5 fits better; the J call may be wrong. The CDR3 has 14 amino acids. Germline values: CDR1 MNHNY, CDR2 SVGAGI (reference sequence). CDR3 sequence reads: CASSYSPGAATQYF. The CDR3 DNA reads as TGTGCCAGCAGTTACTCGCCAGGTGCCGCGACCCAGTACTTC.

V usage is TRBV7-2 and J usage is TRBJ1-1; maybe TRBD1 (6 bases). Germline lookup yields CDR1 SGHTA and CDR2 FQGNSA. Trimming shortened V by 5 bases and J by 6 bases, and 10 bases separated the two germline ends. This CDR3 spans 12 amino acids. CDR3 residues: CASSPPGAEAFF. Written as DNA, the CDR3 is TGTGCCAGCAGCCCCCCAGGGGCTGAAGCTTTCTTT.

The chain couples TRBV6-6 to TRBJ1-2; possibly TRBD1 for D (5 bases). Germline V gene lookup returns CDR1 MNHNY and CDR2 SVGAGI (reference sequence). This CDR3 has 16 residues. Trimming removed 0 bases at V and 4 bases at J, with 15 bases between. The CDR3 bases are TGTGCCAGCAGTTACTCAATGGCAGGGAAGGCCTATGGCTACACCTTC. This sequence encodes CASSYSMAGKAYGYTF.

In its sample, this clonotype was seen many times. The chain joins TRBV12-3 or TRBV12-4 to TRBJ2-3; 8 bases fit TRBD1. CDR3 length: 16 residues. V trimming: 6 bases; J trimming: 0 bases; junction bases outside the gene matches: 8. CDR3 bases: TGTGCCAGCAGCCCCGGGACAGGAGCTAGCACAGATACGCAGTATTTT. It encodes CASSPGTGASTDTQYF.

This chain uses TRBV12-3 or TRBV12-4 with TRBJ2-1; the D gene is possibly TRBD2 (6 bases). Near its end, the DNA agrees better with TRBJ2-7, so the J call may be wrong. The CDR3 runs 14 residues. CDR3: CASSLGLATYEQYF. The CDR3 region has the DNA TGTGCCAGCAGTTTAGGGCTAGCGACCTACGAGCAGTACTTC.

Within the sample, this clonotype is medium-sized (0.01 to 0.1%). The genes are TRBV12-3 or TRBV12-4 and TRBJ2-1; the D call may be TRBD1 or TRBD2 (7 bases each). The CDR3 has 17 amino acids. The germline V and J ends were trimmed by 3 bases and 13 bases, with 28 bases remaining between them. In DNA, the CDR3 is TGTGCCAGCAGTTTGGTTCAGGGGGGGACCTTAGGGGAGACCCAGTTCTTC. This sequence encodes CASSLVQGGTLGETQFF.

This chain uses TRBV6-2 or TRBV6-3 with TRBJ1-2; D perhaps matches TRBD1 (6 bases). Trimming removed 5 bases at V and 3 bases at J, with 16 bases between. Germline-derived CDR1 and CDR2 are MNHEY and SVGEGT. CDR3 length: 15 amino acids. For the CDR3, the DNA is TGTGCCAGCAGTAGGTACCGACAGGAGGACTATGGCTACACCTTC. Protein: CASSRYRQEDYGYTF.

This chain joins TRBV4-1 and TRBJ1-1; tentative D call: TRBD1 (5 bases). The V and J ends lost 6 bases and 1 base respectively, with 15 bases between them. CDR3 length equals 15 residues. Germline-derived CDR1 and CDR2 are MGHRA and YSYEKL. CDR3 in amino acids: CASRTSPTGNTEAFF. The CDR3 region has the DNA TGCGCCAGCAGAACCTCCCCAACAGGGAACACTGAAGCTTTCTTT.

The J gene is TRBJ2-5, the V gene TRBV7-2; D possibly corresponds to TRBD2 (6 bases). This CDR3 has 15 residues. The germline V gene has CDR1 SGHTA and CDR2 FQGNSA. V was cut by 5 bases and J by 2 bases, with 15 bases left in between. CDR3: CASSPLWGGQETQYF. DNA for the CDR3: TGTGCCAGCAGCCCTCTATGGGGAGGACAAGAGACCCAGTACTTC.

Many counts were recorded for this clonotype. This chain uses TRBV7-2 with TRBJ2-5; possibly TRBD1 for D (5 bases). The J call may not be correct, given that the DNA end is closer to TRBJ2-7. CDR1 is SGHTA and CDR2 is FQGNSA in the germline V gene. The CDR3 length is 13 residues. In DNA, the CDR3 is TGTGCCAGCAGCCGGCGACAGAACTACGAGCAGTACTTC. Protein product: CASSRRQNYEQYF.

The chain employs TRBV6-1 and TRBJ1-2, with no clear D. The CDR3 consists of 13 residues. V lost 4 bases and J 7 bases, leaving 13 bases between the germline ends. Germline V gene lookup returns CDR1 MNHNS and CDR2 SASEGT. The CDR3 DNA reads TGTGCCAGCAGTGCCCGCGGGGTATCTGGCTACACCTTC. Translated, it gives CASSARGVSGYTF.

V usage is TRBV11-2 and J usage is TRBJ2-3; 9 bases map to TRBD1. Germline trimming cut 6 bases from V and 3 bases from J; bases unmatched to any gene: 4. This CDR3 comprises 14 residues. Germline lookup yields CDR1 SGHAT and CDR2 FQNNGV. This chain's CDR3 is CASRQGALTDTQYF. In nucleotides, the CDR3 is TGTGCCAGCAGACAGGGGGCGCTAACAGATACGCAGTATTTT.

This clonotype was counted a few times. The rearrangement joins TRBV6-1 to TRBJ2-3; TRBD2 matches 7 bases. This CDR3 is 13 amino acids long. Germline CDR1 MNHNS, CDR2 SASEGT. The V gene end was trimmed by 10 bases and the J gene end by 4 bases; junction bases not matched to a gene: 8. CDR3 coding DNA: TGTGCCATCTGGGGGAGGGTAGCAGATACGCAGTATTTT. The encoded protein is CAIWGRVADTQYF.

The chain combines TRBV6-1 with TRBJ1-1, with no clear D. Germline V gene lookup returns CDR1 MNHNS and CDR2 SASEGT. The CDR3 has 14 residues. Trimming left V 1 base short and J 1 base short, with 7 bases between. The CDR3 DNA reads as TGTGCCAGCAGTGAAGTTGAACAGAACACTGAAGCTTTCTTT. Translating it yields CASSEVEQNTEAFF.